The 24 T cell receptor beta chains below were found in one sample sequenced in a study. TCRdb processed the RT-PCR reads anew with MiXCR; each CDR3 protein has one entry. The data show more than 550,000 distinct CDR3 sequences, with 12% to 15% seen just once and about 3.6% held by the top ten. Sequenced sample: memory CD4+ T cells from blood. Source of these receptors: a female donor in good health, serving as a healthy control.

This clonotype was counted between two and nine times. The chain's CDR3 is CASSLRRPGANVLTF. CDR3 bases: TGTGCCAGCAGCTTACGCAGGCCTGGGGCCAACGTCCTGACTTTC. This chain connects TRBV7-2 to TRBJ2-6; D remains ambiguous. CDR1 SGHTA and CDR2 FQGNSA come from the germline V gene. The CDR3 totals 15 residues. V was clipped by 2 bases and J by 2 bases, with 7 bases between them.

In this sample, this clonotype turned up a few times. The chain is built from TRBV10-3 and TRBJ1-2, with D unresolved. Germline V CDR1 and CDR2: ENHRY, SYGVKD. V lost 4 bases and J lost 0, with 15 bases in between. The length of the CDR3 is 16 residues. CDR3 DNA: TGTGCCATCAGTGCCCAGGTGGCGATAGCTAACTATGGCTACACCTTC. It yields the protein CAISAQVAIANYGYTF.

This rearrangement joins TRBV27 to TRBJ1-2; perhaps TRBD1 as D (5 bases). Trimming pared 3 bases from V and 5 bases from J, leaving 13 bases between. The germline CDR1 and CDR2 sequences are MNHEY and SMNVEV (reference sequence). The CDR3 spans 14 residues. CDR3 nucleotides: TGTGCCAGCAGTTTCTCAGGGAGTGAATATGGCTACACCTTC. It specifies CASSFSGSEYGYTF.

This clonotype appeared a few times. This sequence joins TRBV5-1 and TRBJ2-5; 9 nucleotides match TRBD1. Trimming took 4 bases from V and 4 from J; bases not matched to a gene: 5. The CDR3 has 14 residues. The germline gives CDR1 SGHRS, CDR2 YFSETQ. The CDR3 region is CASSVTGGAETQYF. The DNA of the CDR3 is TGCGCCAGCAGCGTAACAGGGGGCGCAGAGACCCAGTACTTC.

This clonotype was seen only a few times. The chain recombines TRBV20-1 with TRBJ2-6, with TRBD2 as a possible D gene (6 bases). V lost 3 bases to trimming and J lost 3 bases, with 15 bases between them. Germline-derived CDR1 and CDR2 are DFQATT and SNEGSKA (reference sequence). This CDR3 has 16 amino acids. The CDR3 spells CSARAGGNDGANVLTF. CDR3 DNA sequence: TGCAGTGCTAGGGCCGGGGGAAACGATGGGGCCAACGTCCTGACTTTC.

CDR3 loop: CASSQDRTSGGYEQYF. For the CDR3, the DNA is TGCGCCAGCAGCCAGGACCGGACCAGCGGGGGCTACGAGCAGTACTTC. The J gene is TRBJ2-7, the V gene TRBV4-3; 8 bases fit TRBD2. Germline CDR1 LGHNA, CDR2 YSLEER. V lost 3 bases to trimming and J lost 3 bases; unmatched junction nucleotides: 10. CDR3 size: 16 residues.

This clonotype was observed at least ten times. The chain has TRBV10-3 and TRBJ2-5, with a weak D call TRBD2 (6 bases). The germline V gene has CDR1 ENHRY and CDR2 SYGVKD. The CDR3 is made up of 15 amino acids. The V and J ends lost 5 bases and 4 bases respectively, with 17 bases between them. CDR3 sequence reads: CAISRGSGERETQYF. The CDR3, as DNA: TGTGCCATCAGTCGCGGGTCGGGAGAACGAGAGACCCAGTACTTC.

The rearrangement joins TRBV7-9 to TRBJ2-7, with TRBD1 as a possible D gene (8 bases). CDR1 and CDR2 from the germline V gene are SEHNR and FQNEAQ (reference sequence). V was clipped by 2 bases and J by 9 bases, with 14 bases between them. The CDR3 totals 13 residues. As DNA, the CDR3 is TGTGCCAGCAGCTTACAGACAGGGGAGGGGCAGTACTTC. Amino acids: CASSLQTGEGQYF.

The J gene is TRBJ1-2, the V gene TRBV12-3 or TRBV12-4; 7 bases are a match to TRBD1. This CDR3 is 12 amino acids long. V shed 1 base, J shed 12 bases, and the junction held 5 bases outside the gene matches. The CDR3, as DNA: TGTGCCAGCAGTTTAGGACAGGGCGAAAACACCTTC. This codes for CASSLGQGENTF.

This clonotype appeared a few times. This chain joins TRBV10-3 and TRBJ2-5; D is perhaps TRBD1 (6 bases). Germline V gene sequence: CDR1 ENHRY, CDR2 SYGVKD. The CDR3 loop spans 13 amino acids. V shed 10 bases and J shed 2 bases, with 14 bases lying between them. DNA for the CDR3: TGTGCCAGCCAGACAGGACAACAAGAGACCCAGTACTTC. Translated, it gives CASQTGQQETQYF.

This chain joins TRBV28 and TRBJ1-6; TRBD1 agrees at 7 bases. V gave up 6 bases and J gave up 8 bases; unmatched junction bases: 10. The CDR3 is 15 residues long. CDR1 is MDHEN, CDR2 SYDVKM, per germline. The DNA of the CDR3 is TGTGCCAGCAGACCCCAGGGGGTCTCTTATTCACCCCTCCACTTT. Translation: CASRPQGVSYSPLHF.

The rearrangement joins TRBV10-3 to TRBJ2-3; 9 positions agree with TRBD2. V shed 0 bases, J shed 3 bases, and the junction held 22 bases outside the gene matches. The CDR3 consists of 22 residues. Germline values: CDR1 ENHRY, CDR2 SYGVKD. CDR3 bases: TGTGCCATCAGTGAGTCGACTCCAAGTCCAGAAACGCGGGAGGGCCGTACAGATACGCAGTATTTT. This gives the protein CAISESTPSPETREGRTDTQYF.

The chain is built from TRBV6-6 and TRBJ1-1; D not resolved. Germline assignment: CDR1 MNHNY and CDR2 SVGAGI (reference sequence). With 6 bases removed from V and 5 bases from J, the gap between germline ends came to 10 bases. The CDR3 is 12 amino acids. The chain's CDR3 is CASRMAETEAFF. The CDR3 coding sequence is TGTGCCAGCAGAATGGCCGAGACTGAAGCTTTCTTT.

This clonotype was counted between two and nine times. This sequence joins TRBV20-1 and TRBJ2-7, with D possibly matching TRBD1 (8 bases). This CDR3 has 14 amino acids. V was clipped by 6 bases and J by 4 bases, with 19 bases between them. Germline assignment: CDR1 DFQATT and CDR2 SNEGSKA (reference sequence). The CDR3 region is CSASGAGGSYEQYF. The CDR3 bases are TGCAGTGCAAGCGGGGCAGGGGGCTCTTACGAGCAGTACTTC.

There are a few counts of this clonotype. The rearrangement uses TRBV12-3 or TRBV12-4 and TRBJ1-5; no clear D. V lost 6 bases and J 2 bases, leaving 14 bases between the germline ends. The length of the CDR3 is 15 residues. CDR3: CASRETLGGNQPQHF. CDR3 coding DNA: TGTGCCAGCAGGGAGACACTCGGGGGCAATCAGCCCCAGCATTTT.

This clonotype was counted at least ten times. The chain has TRBV6-2 or TRBV6-3 and TRBJ1-1; no clear D gene. Germline CDR1 MNHEY, CDR2 SVGEGT. CDR3 size: 11 residues. V lost 0 bases to trimming and J lost 11 bases, with 7 bases between them. The CDR3 spells CASSYSGWAFF. CDR3 coding DNA: TGTGCCAGCAGTTACTCGGGTTGGGCTTTCTTT.

This clonotype was recorded at least ten times. The rearrangement uses TRBV29-1 and TRBJ2-1; D might be TRBD1 (6 bases). CDR1 is SQVTM and CDR2 is ANQGSEA in the germline V gene. The CDR3 runs to 15 residues. V lost 7 bases to trimming and J lost 0 bases, with 16 bases between them. CDR3 DNA sequence: TGCAGCGGAGAAGGGGGACCGAGCTCCTACAATGAGCAGTTCTTC. It is translated as CSGEGGPSSYNEQFF.

This clonotype came up many times. The chain couples TRBV20-1 to TRBJ2-2; D gene uncertain. Germline-derived CDR1 and CDR2 are DFQATT and SNEGSKA (reference sequence). Between the trimmed V and J ends, which lost 3 bases and 6 bases, there was a span of 8 bases. This CDR3 contains 12 residues. The CDR3: CSARKGSGELFF. DNA for the CDR3: TGCAGTGCTAGGAAGGGATCCGGGGAGCTGTTTTTT.

This clonotype was counted only a few times. CDR3 region: CASTLGGPGDTQYF. The DNA of the CDR3 is TGTGCCAGCACCCTGGGCGGGCCGGGGGATACGCAGTATTTT. The chain recombines TRBV7-2 with TRBJ2-3, with D perhaps matching TRBD2 (5 bases). The V end lost 7 bases, the J end lost 6 bases, and 17 bases lay between the germline ends. Germline CDR1 SGHTA, CDR2 FQGNSA. This CDR3 region has 14 residues.

The chain carries TRBV7-8 and TRBJ1-1; tentative D call: TRBD1 (5 bases). The CDR3 runs 14 residues. V lost 5 bases to trimming and J lost 5 bases, with 15 bases between them. From germline, CDR1 is SGHVS and CDR2 FQNEAQ. The CDR3 DNA reads as TGTGCCAGCAGCCTCCACGAGGGACGAACTGAAGCTTTCTTT. This sequence encodes CASSLHEGRTEAFF.

This chain links TRBV5-1 with TRBJ1-4; 8 positions agree with TRBD1. Germline loops: CDR1 SGHRS, CDR2 YFSETQ. V was pared by 3 bases and J by 7 bases, with 8 bases of the junction left unmatched. The CDR3 consists of 15 residues. The CDR3 reads CASSSGQGGGEKLFF. CDR3 bases: TGCGCCAGCAGCTCCGGACAGGGCGGGGGTGAAAAACTGTTTTTT.

A few counts support this clonotype. This chain links TRBV7-9 with TRBJ1-2; 9 positions agree with TRBD1. Trimming cost V 3 bases and J 7 bases; bases outside gene matches: 3. CDR3 length: 13 residues. CDR1 and CDR2 (germline): SEHNR, FQNEAQ (reference sequence). As DNA, the CDR3 is TGTGCCAGCAGCTTGGGACAGGGTACTGGCTACACCTTC. Protein product: CASSLGQGTGYTF. Full variable domain (outside the CDR3, taken from reference TRBV7-9 and TRBJ1-2): DTGVSQNPRHKITKRGQNVTFRCDPISEHNRLYWYRQTLGQGPEFLTYFQNEAQLEKSRLLSDRFSAERPKGSFSTLEIQRTEQGDSAMYLCASSLGQGTGYTFGSGTRLTVV.

The J gene is TRBJ1-4, the V gene TRBV5-5; maybe TRBD1 (5 bases). The V end lost 5 bases, the J end lost 4 bases, and 12 bases lay between the germline ends. CDR1 and CDR2 from the germline V gene are SGHKS and YYEKEE (reference sequence). CDR3 length: 14 amino acids. The CDR3 nucleotides read TGTGCCAGCAGACCAGACAGCTTTAATGAAAAACTGTTTTTT. Protein sequence: CASRPDSFNEKLFF.

J is TRBJ2-2 and V is TRBV5-1; D may be TRBD1 (6 bases). V was trimmed by 7 bases and J by 7 bases, leaving 23 bases between them. This CDR3 comprises 16 residues. Germline-derived CDR1 and CDR2 are SGHRS and YFSETQ. The CDR3 nucleotides are TGCGCCAGCGGTTCATCCACCACAGGGCGTATCGGGGAGCTGTTTTTT. Protein product: CASGSSTTGRIGELFF.